This T cell receptor beta chain was documented in a study of T cell responses to AZD1222 COVID-19 vaccine. TCRdb keeps only in-frame clones here, not all; method: immunoSEQ multiplex PCR. The sample contains roughly 170,000 clones, 90% to 95% of which appear only once. This clone was detected a few times. This receptor was taken from an adult who received the AZD1222 COVID-19 vaccine. The sequencing used peripheral blood, collected 28 days after the second AZD1222 dose.

The CDR3 spells CASRPYFPSQAFF. In nucleotides, the CDR3 is TGTGCCAGCAGGCCATACTTTCCGTCGCAAGCTTTCTTT. This sequence joins TRBV11-2 and TRBJ1-1; D remains unclear. The germline CDR1 and CDR2 sequences are SGHAT and FQNNGV. The V end was cut by 6 bases, the J end by 9 bases, with 17 bases between. This CDR3 region has 13 residues.